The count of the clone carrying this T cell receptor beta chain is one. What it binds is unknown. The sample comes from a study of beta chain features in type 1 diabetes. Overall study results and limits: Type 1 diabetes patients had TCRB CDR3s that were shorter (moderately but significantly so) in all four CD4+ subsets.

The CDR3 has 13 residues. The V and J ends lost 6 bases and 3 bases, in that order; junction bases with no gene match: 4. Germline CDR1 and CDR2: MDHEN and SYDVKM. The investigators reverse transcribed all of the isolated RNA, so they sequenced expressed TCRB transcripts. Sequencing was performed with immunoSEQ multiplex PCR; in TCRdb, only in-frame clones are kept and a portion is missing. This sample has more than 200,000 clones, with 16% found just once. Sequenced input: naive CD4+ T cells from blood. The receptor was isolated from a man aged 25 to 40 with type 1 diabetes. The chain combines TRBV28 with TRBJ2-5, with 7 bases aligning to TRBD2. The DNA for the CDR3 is TGTGCCAGCAGGCTGGGACTAAAAGAGACCCAGTACTTC. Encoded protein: CASRLGLKETQYF.